The 13 T cell receptor beta chains presented below share a single source sample, sequenced in a study of blood T cells in healthy people across ages. Through a sample-barcoded 5' primer and a J-beta primer mix, a second PCR was run for roughly 6 to 11 cycles. Each CDR3 protein is one row after TCRdb ran MiXCR on the 5' RACE reads. Of 980,000 or so distinct CDR3 sequences listed, about 48% are singletons. Material: blood. The receptors here all came from a man aged 25 to 40 in good health.

The chain uses TRBV7-9 and TRBJ1-2; no clear D. In germline, CDR1 is SEHNR, CDR2 FQNEAQ (reference sequence). The CDR3 totals 11 residues. Between the trimmed V and J ends, which lost 5 bases and 8 bases, there was a span of 9 bases. The CDR3, as DNA: TGTGCCAGCAGCCCATCGGGAGGCTACACCTTC. Translating gives CASSPSGGYTF.

In DNA form, the CDR3 reads TGTGCCAGCAGTTCCTTTGGTAGCGACACAGATACGCAGTATTTT. It codes for CASSSFGSDTDTQYF. This rearrangement joins TRBV28 to TRBJ2-3; weak D call: TRBD2 (5 bases). Germline loops: CDR1 MDHEN, CDR2 SYDVKM. This CDR3 has 15 amino acids. Trimming left V 4 bases short and J 2 bases short, with 13 bases between.

This clonotype was counted at least ten times. The chain has TRBV2 and TRBJ2-3; D is perhaps TRBD1 (5 bases). The CDR3 sequence is 16 residues long. CDR1 and CDR2 from the germline V gene are SNHLY and FYNNEI. Trimming removed 1 base at V and 6 bases at J, with 17 bases between. Written as DNA, the CDR3 is TGTGCCAGCAGTGAAGGGTTGATGGGGCTTGGGGATACGCAGTATTTT. Translated: CASSEGLMGLGDTQYF.

This clonotype was detected only once. V gene TRBV29-1 combines with J gene TRBJ1-2; D is unresolved. The CDR3 is 12 amino acids. Trimming left V 5 bases short and J 4 bases short, with 11 bases between. Per the germline V gene, CDR1 is SQVTM and CDR2 is ANQGSEA. The CDR3 nucleotides are TGCAGCGTTCTCGGTCTGAGCTATGGCTACACCTTC. The encoded protein is CSVLGLSYGYTF.

The chain couples TRBV6-6 to TRBJ2-7, with D unclear. Looked up from germline, CDR1 is MNHNY and CDR2 is SVGAGI (reference sequence). This CDR3 has 14 residues. Deletions cut 6 bases from V and 6 bases from J, with 18 bases between. For the CDR3, the DNA is TGTGCCAGCAGCTTCCCAGTCAAGGCCTTCGAGCAGTACTTC. This encodes CASSFPVKAFEQYF.

The chain has TRBV6-2 or TRBV6-3 and TRBJ2-1, with a weak D call TRBD1 (6 bases). The germline gives CDR1 MNHEY, CDR2 SVGEGT. Trimming took off 8 bases at V and 3 bases at J, with 11 bases between the two ends. The CDR3 has 13 residues. Here the CDR3 DNA reads TGTGCCAGCGTTCTGGACAGCTACAATGAGCAGTTCTTC. The encoded protein is CASVLDSYNEQFF.

This clonotype was seen only a few times. The chain carries TRBV19 and TRBJ2-2, with D tentatively TRBD1 or TRBD2 (5 bases each). The V gene lost 3 bases and the J gene lost 7 bases, with 15 bases spanning the gap. This CDR3 is built from 15 residues. Looked up from germline, CDR1 is LNHDA and CDR2 is SQIVND (reference sequence). The CDR3: CASSIPGTDVGELFF. The CDR3 nucleotides read TGTGCCAGTAGTATTCCCGGGACGGACGTCGGGGAGCTGTTTTTT.

The chain carries TRBV5-1 and TRBJ2-5, with D maybe TRBD1 (6 bases). Trimming shortened V by 2 bases and J by 3 bases, and 8 bases separated the two germline ends. This CDR3 region has 13 residues. Looked up from germline, CDR1 is SGHRS and CDR2 is YFSETQ. The DNA of the CDR3 is TGCGCCAGCAGCTTTCCAGGGGAAGAGACCCAGTACTTC. Translating it yields CASSFPGEETQYF. The full variable domain, with the rest looked up from reference TRBV5-1 and TRBJ2-5, is KAGVTQTPRYLIKTRGQQVTLSCSPISGHRSVSWYQQTPGQGLQFLFEYFSETQRNKGNFPGRFSGRQFSNSRSEMNVSTLELGDSALYLCASSFPGEETQYFGPGTRLLVL.

The J gene is TRBJ1-5, the V gene TRBV4-1, with 11 bases that match TRBD1. Germline V CDR1 and CDR2: MGHRA, YSYEKL. The CDR3 is made up of 16 amino acids. V shed 0 bases and J 4 bases; nucleotides not matched to a gene: 2. The CDR3 spells CASSQEGQGVNQPQHF. The CDR3, as DNA: TGCGCCAGCAGCCAAGAGGGACAGGGGGTTAATCAGCCCCAGCATTTT.

This clonotype showed up just once. V gene TRBV2 combines with J gene TRBJ2-4, with 7 bases aligning to TRBD2. The DNA end is more similar to TRBJ2-5, so the J call may be wrong. The length of the CDR3 is 14 residues. CDR1 SNHLY and CDR2 FYNNEI come from the germline V gene. This CDR3 is CASRVGTIQETQYF. In nucleotides, the CDR3 is TGTGCCAGCAGGGTGGGGACTATCCAAGAGACCCAGTACTTC.

This chain links TRBV20-1 with TRBJ2-3; the D is unclear. This CDR3 contains 14 residues. V gave up 3 bases and J gave up 1 base, with 11 bases separating them. CDR1 DFQATT and CDR2 SNEGSKA come from the germline V gene (reference sequence). The CDR3 is CSARSSGGTDTQYF. The DNA of the CDR3 is TGCAGTGCTAGGTCCTCAGGAGGCACAGATACGCAGTATTTT.

The chain's CDR3 is CASSSGTGVLRDYGYTF. DNA for the CDR3: TGCGCCAGCAGCTCCGGGACAGGGGTTTTGAGAGACTATGGCTACACCTTC. This chain connects TRBV5-1 to TRBJ1-2; the match to TRBD1 covers 10 bases. J gave up 3 bases and V 3 bases, and 11 bases lay outside the gene matches. The CDR3 is 17 residues long. Germline values: CDR1 SGHRS, CDR2 YFSETQ.

This clonotype was seen a handful of times. The chain combines TRBV2 with TRBJ2-1; 11 bases fit TRBD1. V trimming: 8 bases; J trimming: 6 bases; junction bases outside the gene matches: 6. Germline CDR1 is SNHLY and CDR2 is FYNNEI. The CDR3 runs to 14 residues. CDR3 protein: CASSGTGGINEQFF. As DNA, the CDR3 is TGTGCCAGCTCCGGGACAGGGGGTATCAATGAGCAGTTCTTC.